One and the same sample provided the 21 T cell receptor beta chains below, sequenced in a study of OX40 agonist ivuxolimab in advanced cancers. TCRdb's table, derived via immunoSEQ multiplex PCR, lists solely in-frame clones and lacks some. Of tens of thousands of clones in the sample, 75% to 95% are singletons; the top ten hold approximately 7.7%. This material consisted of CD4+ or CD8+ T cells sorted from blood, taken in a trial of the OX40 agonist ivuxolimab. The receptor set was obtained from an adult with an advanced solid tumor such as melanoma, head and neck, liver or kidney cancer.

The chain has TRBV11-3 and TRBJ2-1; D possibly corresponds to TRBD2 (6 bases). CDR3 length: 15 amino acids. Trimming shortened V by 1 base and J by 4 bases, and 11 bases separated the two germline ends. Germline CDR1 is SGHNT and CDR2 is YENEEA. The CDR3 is CASSLGRASYNEQFF. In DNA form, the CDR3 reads TGTGCCAGCAGCTTAGGGAGGGCCTCATACAATGAGCAGTTCTTC.

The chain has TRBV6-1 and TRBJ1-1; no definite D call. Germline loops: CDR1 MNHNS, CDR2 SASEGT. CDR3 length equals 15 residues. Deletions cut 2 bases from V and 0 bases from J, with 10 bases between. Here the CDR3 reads CASSELPRLNTEAFF. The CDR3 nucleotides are TGTGCCAGCAGTGAACTTCCTAGGCTGAACACTGAAGCTTTCTTT.

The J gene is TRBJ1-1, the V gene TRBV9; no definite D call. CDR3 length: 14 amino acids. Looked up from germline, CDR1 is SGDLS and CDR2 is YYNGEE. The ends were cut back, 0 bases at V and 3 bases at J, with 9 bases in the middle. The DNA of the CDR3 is TGTGCCAGCAGCGTAGTGGGAACGGACACTGAAGCTTTCTTT. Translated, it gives CASSVVGTDTEAFF.

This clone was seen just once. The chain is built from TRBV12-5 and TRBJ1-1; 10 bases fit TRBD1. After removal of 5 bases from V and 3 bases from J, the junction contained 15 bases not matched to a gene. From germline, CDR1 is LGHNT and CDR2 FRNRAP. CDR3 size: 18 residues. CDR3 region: CASGQNPRTGGFYTEAFF. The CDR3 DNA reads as TGTGCTAGTGGTCAGAACCCCCGGACAGGGGGGTTTTACACTGAAGCTTTCTTT.

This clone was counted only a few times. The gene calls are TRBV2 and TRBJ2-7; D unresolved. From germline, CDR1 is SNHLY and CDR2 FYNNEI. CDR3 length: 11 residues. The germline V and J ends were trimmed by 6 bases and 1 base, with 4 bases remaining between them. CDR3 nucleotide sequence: TGTGCCAGCAGGCAGTCCTACGAGCAGTACTTC. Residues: CASRQSYEQYF.

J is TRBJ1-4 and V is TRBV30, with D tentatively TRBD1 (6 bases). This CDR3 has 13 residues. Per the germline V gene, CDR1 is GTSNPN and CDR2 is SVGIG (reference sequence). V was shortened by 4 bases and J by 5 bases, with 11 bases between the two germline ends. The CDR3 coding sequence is TGTGCCTGGACTGGTCAGGGGAATGAAAAACTGTTTTTT. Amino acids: CAWTGQGNEKLFF. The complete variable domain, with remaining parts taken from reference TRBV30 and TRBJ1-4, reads SQTIHQWPATLVQPVGSPLSLECTVEGTSNPNLYWYRQAAGRGLQLLFYSVGIGQISSEVPQNLSASRPQDRQFILSSKKLLLSDSGFYLCAWTGQGNEKLFFGSGTQLSVL.

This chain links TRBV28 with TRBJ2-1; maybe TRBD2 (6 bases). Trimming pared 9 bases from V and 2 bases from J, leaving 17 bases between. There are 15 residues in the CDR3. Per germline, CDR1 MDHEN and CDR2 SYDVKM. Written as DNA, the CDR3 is TGTGCCAGTAACCTAGCGTCCCTTGCCTACAATGAGCAGTTCTTC. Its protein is CASNLASLAYNEQFF.

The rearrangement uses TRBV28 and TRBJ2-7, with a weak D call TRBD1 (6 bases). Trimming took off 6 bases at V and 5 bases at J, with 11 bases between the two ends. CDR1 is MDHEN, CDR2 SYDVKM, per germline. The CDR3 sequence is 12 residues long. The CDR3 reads CASRAGANEQYF. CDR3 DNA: TGTGCCAGCAGGGCAGGGGCCAACGAGCAGTACTTC. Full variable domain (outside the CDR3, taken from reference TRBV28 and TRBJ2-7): DVKVTQSSRYLVKRTGEKVFLECVQDMDHENMFWYRQDPGLGLRLIYFSYDVKMKEKGDIPEGYSVSREKKERFSLILESASTNQTSMYLCASRAGANEQYFGPGTRLTVT.

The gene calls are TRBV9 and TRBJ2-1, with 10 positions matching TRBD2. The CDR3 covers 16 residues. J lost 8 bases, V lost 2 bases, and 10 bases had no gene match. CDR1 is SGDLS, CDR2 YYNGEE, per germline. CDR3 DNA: TGTGCCAGCAGCGTCACAACTAGCGGGATCCGGGATGAGCAGTTCTTC. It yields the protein CASSVTTSGIRDEQFF. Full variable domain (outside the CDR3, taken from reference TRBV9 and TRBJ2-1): DSGVTQTPKHLITATGQRVTLRCSPRSGDLSVYWYQQSLDQGLQFLIQYYNGEERAKGNILERFSAQQFPDLHSELNLSSLELGDSALYFCASSVTTSGIRDEQFFGPGTRLTVL.

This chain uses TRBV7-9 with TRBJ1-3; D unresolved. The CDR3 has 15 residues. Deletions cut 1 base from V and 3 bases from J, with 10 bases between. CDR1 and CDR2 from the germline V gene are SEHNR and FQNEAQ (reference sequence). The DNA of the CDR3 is TGTGCCAGCAGCTTAGAGATTGGGGTTGGAAACACCATATATTTT. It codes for CASSLEIGVGNTIYF.

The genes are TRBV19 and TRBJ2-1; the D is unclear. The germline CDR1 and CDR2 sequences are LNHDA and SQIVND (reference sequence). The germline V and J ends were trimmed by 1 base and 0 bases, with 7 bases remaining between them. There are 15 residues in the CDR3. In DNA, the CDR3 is TGTGCCAGTAGTATAGTTGCGGTCTCCTACAATGAGCAGTTCTTC. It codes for CASSIVAVSYNEQFF. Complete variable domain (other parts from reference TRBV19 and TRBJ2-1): DGGITQSPKYLFRKEGQNVTLSCEQNLNHDAMYWYRQDPGQGLRLIYYSQIVNDFQKGDIAEGYSVSREKKESFPLTVTSAQKNPTAFYLCASSIVAVSYNEQFFGPGTRLTVL.

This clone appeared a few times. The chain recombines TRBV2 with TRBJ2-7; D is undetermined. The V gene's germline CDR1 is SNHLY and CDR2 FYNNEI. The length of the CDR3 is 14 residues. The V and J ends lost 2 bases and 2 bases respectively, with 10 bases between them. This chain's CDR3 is CASSEPLVTYEQYF. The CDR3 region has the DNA TGTGCCAGCAGTGAACCACTCGTAACCTACGAGCAGTACTTC.

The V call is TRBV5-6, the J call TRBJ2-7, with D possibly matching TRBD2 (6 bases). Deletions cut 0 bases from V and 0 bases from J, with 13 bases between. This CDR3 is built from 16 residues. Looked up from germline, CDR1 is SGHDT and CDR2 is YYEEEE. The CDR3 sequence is CASSLEGSGISYEQYF. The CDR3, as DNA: TGTGCCAGCAGCTTGGAAGGTAGCGGAATCTCCTACGAGCAGTACTTC.

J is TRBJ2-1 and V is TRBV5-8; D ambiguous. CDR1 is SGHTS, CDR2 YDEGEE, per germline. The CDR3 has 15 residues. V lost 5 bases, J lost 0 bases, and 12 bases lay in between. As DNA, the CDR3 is TGTGCCAGCAGACTGGGGTTTAGCTCCTACAATGAGCAGTTCTTC. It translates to CASRLGFSSYNEQFF.

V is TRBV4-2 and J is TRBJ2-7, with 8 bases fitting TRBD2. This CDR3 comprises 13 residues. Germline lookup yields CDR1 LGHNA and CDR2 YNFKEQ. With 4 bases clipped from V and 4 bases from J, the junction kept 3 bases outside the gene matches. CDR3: CASSLGTSYEQYF. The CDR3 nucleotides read TGTGCCAGCAGCCTCGGGACTAGTTACGAGCAGTACTTC.

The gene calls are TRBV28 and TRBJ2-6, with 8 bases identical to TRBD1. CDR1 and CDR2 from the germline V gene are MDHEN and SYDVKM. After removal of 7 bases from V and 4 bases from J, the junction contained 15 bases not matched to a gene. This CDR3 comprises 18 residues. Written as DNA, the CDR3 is TGTGCCAGCACCCCAGGTGGGCAGGGGGCGAGAGGGGCCAACGTCCTGACTTTC. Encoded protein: CASTPGGQGARGANVLTF.

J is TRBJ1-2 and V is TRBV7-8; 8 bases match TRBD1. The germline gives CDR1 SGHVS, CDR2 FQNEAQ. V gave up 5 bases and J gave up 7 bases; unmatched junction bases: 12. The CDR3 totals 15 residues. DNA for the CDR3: TGTGCCAGCAGCCAGGGGGCAGGGAGTACCCTTGGCTACACCTTC. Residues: CASSQGAGSTLGYTF.

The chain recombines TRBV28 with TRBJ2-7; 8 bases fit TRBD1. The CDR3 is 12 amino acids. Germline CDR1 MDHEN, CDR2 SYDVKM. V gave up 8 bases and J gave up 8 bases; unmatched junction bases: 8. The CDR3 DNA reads TGTGCCAGCGGAGAAAGACAGGGGAAGCAGTACTTC. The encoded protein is CASGERQGKQYF.

The CDR3 region is CASSEFSLGLAGGETQYF. DNA of the CDR3: TGTGCCAGTAGTGAGTTCAGCCTAGGACTAGCGGGAGGCGAGACCCAGTACTTC. The gene calls are TRBV19 and TRBJ2-5; 14 bases are shared with TRBD2. The junction had 13 bases not matched to a gene; V was cut back by 5 bases and J by 5 bases. CDR1 LNHDA and CDR2 SQIVND come from the germline V gene (reference sequence). This CDR3 contains 18 residues.

The CDR3 loop reads CASSHSAGDYEQYF. The CDR3 coding sequence is TGTGCCAGCTCACATAGTGCAGGGGATTACGAGCAGTACTTC. V is TRBV18 and J is TRBJ2-7; perhaps TRBD1 as D (6 bases). This CDR3 contains 14 residues. Trimming removed 4 bases from V and 4 bases from J, with 14 bases in between. Per germline, CDR1 KGHSH and CDR2 LQKENI.

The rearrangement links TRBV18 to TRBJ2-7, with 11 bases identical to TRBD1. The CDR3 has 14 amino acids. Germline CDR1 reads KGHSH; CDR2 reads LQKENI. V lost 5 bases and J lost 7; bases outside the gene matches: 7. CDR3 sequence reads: CASSTGQGVEEQYF. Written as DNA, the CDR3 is TGTGCCAGCTCAACGGGACAGGGGGTCGAGGAGCAGTACTTC.